One sample yielded the 9 T cell receptor beta chains listed below, sequenced in a study of graft-versus-host responses after intestinal transplantation. Using immunoSEQ multiplex PCR, the repertoire was profiled, and TCRdb retains in-frame clones only, with some absent. The sample has 75,000 to 100,000 clones; 75% to 95% are singletons. These receptors' antigens are unknown. The starting material was unstimulated CD4+ T cells sorted from spleen or lymph node cells, obtained before transplant. The receptors were gathered from a human donor who was the organ donor for an intestinal transplant.

The chain joins TRBV19 to TRBJ2-2; TRBD2 matches 8 bases. After removal of 9 bases from V and 6 bases from J, the junction contained 15 bases not matched to a gene. The CDR3 contains 16 residues. Germline-derived CDR1 and CDR2 are LNHDA and SQIVND (reference sequence). DNA for the CDR3: TGTGCCAGACCATGCGCCCCACCGGGGGGGTCCGGGGAGCTGTTTTTT. Residues: CARPCAPPGGSGELFF. The full variable domain, with the rest looked up from reference TRBV19 and TRBJ2-2, is DGGITQSPKYLFRKEGQNVTLSCEQNLNHDAMYWYRQDPGQGLRLIYYSQIVNDFQKGDIAEGYSVSREKKESFPLTVTSAQKNPTAFYLCARPCAPPGGSGELFFGEGSRLTVL.

The rearrangement links TRBV4-2 to TRBJ2-7; 7 bases map to TRBD2. CDR1 and CDR2 (germline): LGHNA, YNFKEQ. This CDR3 comprises 15 residues. Trimming at V came to 0 bases and at J to 2 bases, leaving 4 bases not matched to a gene. CDR3 amino acids: CASSQDGGITYEQYF. CDR3 nucleotide sequence: TGTGCCAGCAGCCAAGACGGGGGGATTACCTACGAGCAGTACTTC.

The rearrangement joins TRBV10-3 to TRBJ1-6; D is unresolved. The CDR3 is made up of 12 amino acids. The germline V gene has CDR1 ENHRY and CDR2 SYGVKD. V dropped 3 bases and J dropped 10 bases, with 7 bases sitting between them. The CDR3 protein is CAISEAESPLHF. CDR3 coding DNA: TGTGCCATCAGTGAAGCTGAGTCACCCCTCCACTTT.

The chain carries TRBV5-4 and TRBJ1-1; D call uncertain. Germline lookup yields CDR1 SGHNT and CDR2 YYREEE (reference sequence). Trimming cost V 9 bases and J 4 bases, with 16 bases left between them. The CDR3 is 13 amino acids. The CDR3, as DNA: TGTGCCACCAACGCCAGGTTAGGCACTGAAGCTTTCTTT. Protein: CATNARLGTEAFF.

Comment on this clone: Different DNA sequences within this sample yield the same CDR3. For the CDR3, the DNA is TGTGCCAGTAGTCCCAGGGGAGAGACCCAGTACTTC. This encodes CASSPRGETQYF. The chain couples TRBV19 to TRBJ2-5; tentative D call: TRBD1 (6 bases). CDR3 length equals 12 residues. With 5 bases removed from V and 4 bases from J, the gap between germline ends came to 8 bases. Germline V gene data show CDR1 as LNHDA and CDR2 as SQIVND (reference sequence).

V is TRBV10-3 and J is TRBJ2-5; D may be TRBD2 (7 bases). CDR1 ENHRY and CDR2 SYGVKD come from the germline V gene. The CDR3 consists of 15 residues. The V gene lost 2 bases and the J gene lost 1 base, with 11 bases spanning the gap. Here the CDR3 reads CAISEPGEGQETQYF. CDR3 in DNA: TGTGCCATCAGTGAGCCAGGGGAGGGCCAAGAGACCCAGTACTTC.

The rearrangement links TRBV7-2 to TRBJ2-7; 11 nucleotides align to TRBD1. From germline, CDR1 is SGHTA and CDR2 FQGNSA. The CDR3 runs to 15 residues. V gave up 1 base and J gave up 4 bases; unmatched junction bases: 3. In DNA, the CDR3 is TGTGCCAGCAGCTTAGGGACAGGGGGCGGGTACGAGCAGTACTTC. It translates to CASSLGTGGGYEQYF.

This sequence joins TRBV6-1 and TRBJ2-1; 7 bases are a match to TRBD2. Losses at the gene ends were 7 bases for V and 7 bases for J; bases not matched to a gene: 13. In germline, CDR1 is MNHNS, CDR2 SASEGT. The CDR3 contains 15 residues. The CDR3 loop is CASTDRGLPTNEQFF. CDR3 sequence (DNA): TGTGCCAGCACCGACCGGGGACTACCTACGAATGAGCAGTTCTTC.

The J gene is TRBJ2-1, the V gene TRBV11-2; no clear D gene. This CDR3 region has 15 residues. Trimming took 5 bases from V and 0 from J, leaving 11 bases between them. Germline V gene sequence: CDR1 SGHAT, CDR2 FQNNGV. The CDR3 coding sequence is TGTGCCAGCAGCCAGCTAGTTAGCTCCTACAATGAGCAGTTCTTC. Translation gives CASSQLVSSYNEQFF.